These 18 T cell receptor beta chains originate from one sample sequenced in a study of immune evolution from preneoplasia to lung adenocarcinoma. Here immunoSEQ multiplex PCR was the method, and the copy in TCRdb shows in-frame clones only, minus some. In the table there are about 5,800 clones, roughly 83% of which are singletons. The specimen sequenced was FFPE adjacent normal lung tissue. These receptors were collected from a person aged 55-80 years with lung adenocarcinoma.

This chain links TRBV5-4 with TRBJ2-1, with D uncertain. From germline, CDR1 is SGHNT and CDR2 YYREEE (reference sequence). CDR3 length: 17 amino acids. The V end lost 1 base, the J end lost 0 bases, and 14 bases lay between the germline ends. CDR3 amino acids: CASSLSGQRGSYNEQFF. The CDR3 bases are TGTGCCAGCAGCTTGTCGGGCCAGCGAGGCTCCTACAATGAGCAGTTCTTC.

The genes are TRBV18 and TRBJ1-3; D call uncertain. V was clipped by 0 bases and J by 3 bases, with 6 bases between them. The CDR3 consists of 14 residues. Per germline, CDR1 KGHSH and CDR2 LQKENI. The CDR3 here is CASSPPGNGNTIYF. DNA for the CDR3: TGTGCCAGCTCACCACCGGGGAATGGAAACACCATATATTTT.

V gene TRBV7-9 combines with J gene TRBJ2-3; D possibly corresponds to TRBD2 (6 bases). V lost 5 bases and J lost 5, with 23 bases in between. CDR3 size: 17 residues. CDR1 SEHNR and CDR2 FQNEAQ come from the germline V gene (reference sequence). CDR3 nucleotide sequence: TGTGCCAGCAGCCCCCCGGGACTCCCTCCACGGGGAGATACGCAGTATTTT. It yields the protein CASSPPGLPPRGDTQYF.

In its sample, this clone ranks as large. The chain joins TRBV6-9 to TRBJ2-7; 10 bases align to TRBD1. The CDR3 totals 16 residues. Germline assignment: CDR1 MNHGY and CDR2 SVAAGI. V dropped 7 bases and J dropped 2; count of bases not matched to a gene: 11. This CDR3 reads CASNPRTGGLAYEQYF. DNA for the CDR3: TGTGCCAGCAATCCTCGGACAGGGGGATTAGCCTACGAGCAGTACTTC.

The CDR3 sequence is CAINRDIYNEQFF. CDR3 DNA sequence: TGTGCCATCAACCGGGACATTTACAATGAGCAGTTCTTC. This chain uses TRBV10-3 with TRBJ2-1; D might be TRBD1 (6 bases). Trimming left V 7 bases short and J 4 bases short, with 11 bases between. Germline values: CDR1 ENHRY, CDR2 SYGVKD. The CDR3 consists of 13 residues.

This chain links TRBV7-9 with TRBJ1-1, with D unresolved. The CDR3 spans 15 residues. CDR1 is SEHNR, CDR2 FQNEAQ, per germline (reference sequence). V was clipped by 1 base and J by 0 bases, with 9 bases between them. CDR3 in amino acids: CASSLGHLMNTEAFF. DNA for the CDR3: TGTGCCAGCAGCTTAGGTCACCTCATGAACACTGAAGCTTTCTTT.

The chain has TRBV5-6 and TRBJ2-1; 10 nucleotides line up with TRBD1. This CDR3 spans 15 amino acids. Germline CDR1 reads SGHDT; CDR2 reads YYEEEE. The trim removed 3 bases at V and 9 bases at J, leaving 9 bases unmatched. CDR3 residues: CASSSDRGRAGEQFF. CDR3 bases: TGTGCCAGCAGCTCCGACAGGGGGCGGGCGGGTGAGCAGTTCTTC.

The gene calls are TRBV9 and TRBJ2-2, with D possibly being TRBD2 (5 bases). The germline gives CDR1 SGDLS, CDR2 YYNGEE. This CDR3 spans 18 amino acids. The ends were cut back, 0 bases at V and 6 bases at J, with 21 bases in the middle. For the CDR3, the DNA is TGTGCCAGCAGCGTAGCCGATACGGAACGGACTCGCGCCGGGGAGCTGTTTTTT. The encoded protein is CASSVADTERTRAGELFF.

This CDR3 reads CAWSGRRGADTEAFF. The CDR3 DNA sequence: TGTGCCTGGAGTGGCAGGAGGGGCGCCGACACTGAAGCTTTCTTT. V gene TRBV30 combines with J gene TRBJ1-1; weak D call: TRBD1 (5 bases). CDR1 is GTSNPN, CDR2 SVGIG, per germline (reference sequence). The germline V and J ends were trimmed by 1 base and 3 bases, with 15 bases remaining between them. This CDR3 is 15 amino acids long.

The V gene is TRBV27, the J gene TRBJ2-3, with no clear D. From germline, CDR1 is MNHEY and CDR2 SMNVEV (reference sequence). The V and J ends lost 2 bases and 2 bases respectively, with 8 bases between them. The CDR3 is made up of 14 amino acids. The CDR3 here is CASSLGQNTDTQYF. The CDR3, as DNA: TGTGCCAGCAGTTTAGGCCAGAACACAGATACGCAGTATTTT.

As for this clone: The identical CDR3 is also encoded by other nucleotide sequences in the sample. The chain is built from TRBV5-1 and TRBJ2-7, with 7 bases aligning to TRBD2. In germline, CDR1 is SGHRS, CDR2 YFSETQ. Losses at the gene ends were 0 bases for V and 6 bases for J; bases not matched to a gene: 6. The CDR3 totals 14 residues. The chain's CDR3 is CASSLDRWGGEQYF. CDR3 sequence (DNA): TGCGCCAGCAGCTTGGACCGTTGGGGGGGCGAGCAGTACTTC.

This CDR3 is CASSPDTTAEKLFF. The DNA of the CDR3 is TGTGCCAGCAGCCCTGACACTACGGCTGAAAAACTGTTTTTT. The gene calls are TRBV9 and TRBJ1-4, with unresolved D. V gave up 4 bases and J gave up 7 bases, with 14 bases separating them. The CDR3 loop spans 14 amino acids. Germline V gene data show CDR1 as SGDLS and CDR2 as YYNGEE.

The V call is TRBV6-5, the J call TRBJ1-6; D unclear. V was cut by 6 bases and J by 7 bases, with 13 bases left in between. The CDR3 is made up of 14 amino acids. Germline CDR1 and CDR2: MNHEY and SVGAGI. The CDR3 coding sequence is TGTGCCAGCAGGAAGACCGGGCGAAATTCACCCCTCCACTTT. It codes for CASRKTGRNSPLHF.

Regarding this clone: One end of the junction varies from germline; a read error may be responsible. The genes are TRBV7-2 and TRBJ2-5, with 7 bases lining up with TRBD2. The CDR3 consists of 14 residues. The germline V gene encodes CDR1 SGHTA and CDR2 FQGNSA. The chain's CDR3 is CASSLAATQETQYF. The CDR3 DNA is TGTGCCAGCAGCCTAGCGGCCACCCAAGAGACCCAGTACTTC. Full variable domain (outside the CDR3, taken from reference TRBV7-2 and TRBJ2-5): GAGVSQSPSNKVTEKGKDVELRCDPISGHTALYWYRQSLGQGLEFLIYFQGNSAPDKSGLPSDRFSAERTGGSVSTLTIQRTQQEDSAVYLCASSLAATQETQYFGPGTRLLVL.

The CDR3 region has the DNA TGTGCCAGCAGTTTCGGACAGGGTAACTATGGCTACACCTTC. Amino acids: CASSFGQGNYGYTF. This chain joins TRBV27 and TRBJ1-2; 8 bases match TRBD1. With V trimmed by 3 bases and J by 1 base, 1 base remained unmatched. Germline lookup yields CDR1 MNHEY and CDR2 SMNVEV (reference sequence). The CDR3 loop spans 14 amino acids.

V usage is TRBV30 and J usage is TRBJ1-6; tentative D call: TRBD1 (5 bases). Germline CDR1 GTSNPN, CDR2 SVGIG (reference sequence). The CDR3 sequence is 14 residues long. The CDR3 region has the DNA TGTGCTACAAACCGGGACCATTCGGATTCACCCCTCCACTTT. This encodes CATNRDHSDSPLHF.

The V gene is TRBV19, the J gene TRBJ2-4; TRBD1 matches at 7 bases. Unmatched junction bases numbered 12, after V lost 4 bases and J lost 0 bases. The CDR3 runs 18 residues. The germline V gene encodes CDR1 LNHDA and CDR2 SQIVND (reference sequence). The CDR3 protein is CASSRFGTVGKAKNIQYF. CDR3 DNA: TGTGCCAGTAGTAGGTTTGGGACAGTTGGGAAAGCCAAAAACATTCAGTACTTC.

This clone has just one count. This specimen includes other DNA sequences encoding the same CDR3. The chain has TRBV6-1 and TRBJ2-3; a possible D gene is TRBD1 (5 bases). CDR3 length equals 14 residues. Germline CDR1 is MNHNS and CDR2 is SASEGT. With 6 bases removed from V and 4 bases from J, the gap between germline ends came to 14 bases. The CDR3 nucleotides read TGTGCCAGCAGCGGACAATCGGGCGCAGATACGCAGTATTTT. Translated: CASSGQSGADTQYF.